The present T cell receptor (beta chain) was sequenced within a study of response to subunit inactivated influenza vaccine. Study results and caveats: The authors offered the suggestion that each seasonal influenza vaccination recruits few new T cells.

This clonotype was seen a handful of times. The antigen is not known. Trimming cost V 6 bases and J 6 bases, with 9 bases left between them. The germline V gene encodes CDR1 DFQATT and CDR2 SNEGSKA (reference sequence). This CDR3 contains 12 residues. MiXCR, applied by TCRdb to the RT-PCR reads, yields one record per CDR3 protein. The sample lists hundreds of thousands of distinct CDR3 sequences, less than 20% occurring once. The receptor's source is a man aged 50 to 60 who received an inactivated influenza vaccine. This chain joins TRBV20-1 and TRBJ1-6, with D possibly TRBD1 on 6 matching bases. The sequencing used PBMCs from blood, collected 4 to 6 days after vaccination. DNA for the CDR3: TGCAGTGCCACAGGGCTTAATTCACCCCTCCACTTT. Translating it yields CSATGLNSPLHF.